This T cell receptor (beta chain) derives from a study of T cells in Graves' hyperthyroidism and ophthalmopathy. Germline V CDR1 and CDR2: MNHNY, SVGAGI (reference sequence). This CDR3 contains 16 residues. V lost 7 bases to trimming and J lost 9 bases; unmatched junction nucleotides: 10. Study-wide results and caveats: A model using 13 V-J features told ophthalmopathy apart from stable hyperthyroidism. Ophthalmopathy, as predicted by the model, came a median 6.5 months after the prediction. The blood repertoire included most of the expanded thyroid clonotypes above 0.001.

Remarks on this clonotype: Antigen: not known.

From RNA transcripts, TCR beta CDR3 regions were amplified. An initial round of RT-PCR targeting the TCR CDR3 relied on the HTBI primer set. TCRdb called the multiplex PCR reads again in MiXCR, with one record for every CDR3 protein. This sample has some 490,000 distinct CDR3 sequences; approximately 22% occur once, and the top ten carry approximately 49%. V and J are TRBV6-6 and TRBJ2-1, with 15 bases aligning to TRBD2. This sequence was found in a woman in her 70s with Graves' ophthalmopathy. The sample comprised blood. The CDR3 loop is CASKLLGTSGRSEQFF. For the CDR3, the DNA is TGTGCCAGCAAGTTACTCGGGACTAGCGGGAGGAGTGAGCAGTTCTTC.